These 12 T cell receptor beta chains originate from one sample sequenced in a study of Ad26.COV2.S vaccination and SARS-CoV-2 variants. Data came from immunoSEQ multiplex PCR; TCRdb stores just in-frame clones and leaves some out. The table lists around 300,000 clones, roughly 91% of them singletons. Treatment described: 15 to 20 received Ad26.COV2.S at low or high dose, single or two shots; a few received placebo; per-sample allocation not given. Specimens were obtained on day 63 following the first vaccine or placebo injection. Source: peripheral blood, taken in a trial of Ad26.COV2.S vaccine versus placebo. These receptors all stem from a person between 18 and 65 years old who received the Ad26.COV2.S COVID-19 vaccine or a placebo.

CDR3 coding DNA: TGTGCCAGCAGCTTAGCTCTAGCGGGGGTTTACAATGAGCAGTTCTTC. Its protein product is CASSLALAGVYNEQFF. This chain joins TRBV7-2 and TRBJ2-1, with 10 positions matching TRBD2. This CDR3 region has 16 residues. J was trimmed by 4 bases and V by 0 bases; bases with no gene match: 3. Germline loops: CDR1 SGHTA, CDR2 FQGNSA.

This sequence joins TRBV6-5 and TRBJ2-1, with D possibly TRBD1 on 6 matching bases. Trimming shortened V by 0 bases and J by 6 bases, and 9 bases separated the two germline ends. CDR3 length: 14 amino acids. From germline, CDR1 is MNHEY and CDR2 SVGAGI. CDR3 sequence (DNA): TGTGCCAGCAGTTACTCACAGGGTCTCAATGAGCAGTTCTTC. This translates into CASSYSQGLNEQFF.

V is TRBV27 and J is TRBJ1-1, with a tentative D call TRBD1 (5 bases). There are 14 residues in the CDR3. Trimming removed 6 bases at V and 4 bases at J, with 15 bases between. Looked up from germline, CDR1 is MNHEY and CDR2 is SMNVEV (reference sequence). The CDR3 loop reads CASRPLLGGTEAFF. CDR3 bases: TGTGCCAGCAGGCCATTATTGGGGGGCACTGAAGCTTTCTTT.

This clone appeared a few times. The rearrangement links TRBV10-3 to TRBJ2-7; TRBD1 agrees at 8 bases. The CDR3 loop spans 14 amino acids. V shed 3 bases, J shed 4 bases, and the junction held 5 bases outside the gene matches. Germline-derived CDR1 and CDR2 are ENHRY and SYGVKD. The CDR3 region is CAISDHRGSYEQYF. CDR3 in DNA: TGTGCCATCAGTGACCACAGGGGGTCTTACGAGCAGTACTTC.

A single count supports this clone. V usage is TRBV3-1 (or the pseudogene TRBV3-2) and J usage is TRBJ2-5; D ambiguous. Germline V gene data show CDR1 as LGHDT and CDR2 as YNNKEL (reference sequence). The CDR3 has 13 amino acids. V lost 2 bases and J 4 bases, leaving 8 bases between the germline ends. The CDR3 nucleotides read TGTGCCAGCAGCCAAATCAAGGGAGAGACCCAGTACTTC. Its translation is CASSQIKGETQYF.

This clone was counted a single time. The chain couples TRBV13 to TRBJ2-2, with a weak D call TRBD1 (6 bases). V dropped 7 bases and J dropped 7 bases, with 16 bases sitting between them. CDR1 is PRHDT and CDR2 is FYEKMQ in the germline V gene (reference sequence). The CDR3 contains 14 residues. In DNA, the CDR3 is TGTGCCAGCACCTTGCCAGGGGAAATCGGGGAGCTGTTTTTT. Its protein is CASTLPGEIGELFF.

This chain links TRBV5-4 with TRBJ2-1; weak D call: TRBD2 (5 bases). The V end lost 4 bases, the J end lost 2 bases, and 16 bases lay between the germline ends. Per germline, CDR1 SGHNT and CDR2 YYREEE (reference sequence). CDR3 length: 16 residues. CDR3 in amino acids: CASSPVGEWAYNEQFF. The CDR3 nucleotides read TGTGCCAGCAGCCCGGTCGGGGAATGGGCCTACAATGAGCAGTTCTTC. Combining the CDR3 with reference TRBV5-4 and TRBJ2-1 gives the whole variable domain ETGVTQSPTHLIKTRGQQVTLRCSSQSGHNTVSWYQQALGQGPQFIFQYYREEENGRGNFPPRFSGLQFPNYSSELNVNALELDDSALYLCASSPVGEWAYNEQFFGPGTRLTVL.

As DNA, the CDR3 is TGTGCCAGCAGCAAAGTGGCACAGAACACTGAAGCTTTCTTT. It encodes CASSKVAQNTEAFF. V and J are TRBV9 and TRBJ1-1; D remains unclear. CDR1 and CDR2 (germline): SGDLS, YYNGEE. The CDR3 runs to 14 residues. The V end lost 4 bases, the J end lost 1 base, and 11 bases lay between the germline ends.

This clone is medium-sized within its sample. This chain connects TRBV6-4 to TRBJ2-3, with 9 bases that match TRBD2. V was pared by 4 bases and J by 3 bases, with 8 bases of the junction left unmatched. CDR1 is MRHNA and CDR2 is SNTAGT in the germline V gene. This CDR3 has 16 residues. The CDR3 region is CASSAEAGGSTDTQYF. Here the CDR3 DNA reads TGTGCCAGCAGTGCTGAAGCGGGAGGATCGACAGATACGCAGTATTTT.

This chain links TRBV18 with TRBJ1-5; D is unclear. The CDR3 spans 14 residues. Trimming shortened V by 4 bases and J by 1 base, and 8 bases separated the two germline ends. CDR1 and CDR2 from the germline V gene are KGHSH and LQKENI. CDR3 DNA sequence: TGTGCCAGCTCACAGGGTTTCAGCAATCAGCCCCAGCATTTT. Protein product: CASSQGFSNQPQHF.

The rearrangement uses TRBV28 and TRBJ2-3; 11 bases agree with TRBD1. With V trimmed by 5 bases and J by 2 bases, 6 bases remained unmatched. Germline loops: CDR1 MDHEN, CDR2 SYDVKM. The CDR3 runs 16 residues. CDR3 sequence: CASSSRDRGNTDTQYF. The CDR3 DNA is TGTGCCAGCAGTAGCCGGGACAGGGGGAACACAGATACGCAGTATTTT.

The CDR3 region is CASSPASVSGGEQFF. In DNA, the CDR3 is TGTGCCAGCTCACCAGCTTCAGTGAGCGGTGGAGAGCAGTTCTTC. The V and J genes are TRBV18 and TRBJ2-1, with D perhaps matching TRBD2 (5 bases). Per germline, CDR1 KGHSH and CDR2 LQKENI. This CDR3 has 15 amino acids. V was shortened by 2 bases and J by 10 bases, with 18 bases between the two germline ends.